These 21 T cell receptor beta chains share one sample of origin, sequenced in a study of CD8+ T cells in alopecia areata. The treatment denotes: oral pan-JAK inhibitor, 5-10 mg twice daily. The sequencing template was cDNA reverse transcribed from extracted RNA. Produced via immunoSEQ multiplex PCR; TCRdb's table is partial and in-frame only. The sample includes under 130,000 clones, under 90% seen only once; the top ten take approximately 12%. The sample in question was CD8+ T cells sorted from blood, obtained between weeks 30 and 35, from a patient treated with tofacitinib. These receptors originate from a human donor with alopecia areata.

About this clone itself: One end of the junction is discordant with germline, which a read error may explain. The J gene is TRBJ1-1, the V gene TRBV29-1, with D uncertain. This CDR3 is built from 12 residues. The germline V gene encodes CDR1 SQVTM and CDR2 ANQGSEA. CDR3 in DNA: TGCAGGGTTGTTGGGATGAACACTGAAGCTTTCTTT. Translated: CRVVGMNTEAFF.

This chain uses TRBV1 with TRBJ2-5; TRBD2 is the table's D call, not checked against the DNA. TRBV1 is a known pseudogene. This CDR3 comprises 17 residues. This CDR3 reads CTSSRGLAGPLNQTQYF. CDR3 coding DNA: TGCACCAGCAGCCGGGGACTAGCGGGACCTCTGAATCAGACCCAGTACTTC.

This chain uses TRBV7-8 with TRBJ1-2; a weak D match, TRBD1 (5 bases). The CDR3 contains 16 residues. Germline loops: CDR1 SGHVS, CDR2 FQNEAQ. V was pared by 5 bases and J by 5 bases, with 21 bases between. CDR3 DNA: TGTGCCAGCAGCCTTCGGGCCGGCGGGGCCATTTATGGCTACACCTTC. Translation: CASSLRAGGAIYGYTF.

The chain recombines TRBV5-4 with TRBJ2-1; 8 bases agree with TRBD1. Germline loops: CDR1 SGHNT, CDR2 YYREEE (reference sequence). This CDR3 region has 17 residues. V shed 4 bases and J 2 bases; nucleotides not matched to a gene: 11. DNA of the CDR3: TGTGCCAGCAGCCGCAGGGGGCTGGGACCCACCTACAATGAGCAGTTCTTC. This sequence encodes CASSRRGLGPTYNEQFF.

The CDR3 loop reads CSVDGGTWGDTQYF. Written as DNA, the CDR3 is TGCAGCGTTGATGGGGGGACATGGGGAGATACGCAGTATTTT. The rearrangement joins TRBV29-1 to TRBJ2-3; D possibly uses TRBD1 or TRBD2 (6 bases each). Germline V gene lookup returns CDR1 SQVTM and CDR2 ANQGSEA. Deletions cut 3 bases from V and 5 bases from J, with 15 bases between. CDR3 length: 14 amino acids.

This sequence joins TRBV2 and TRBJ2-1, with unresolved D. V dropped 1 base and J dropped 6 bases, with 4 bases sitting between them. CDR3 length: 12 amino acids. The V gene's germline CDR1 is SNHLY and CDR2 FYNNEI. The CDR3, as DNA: TGTGCCAGCAGTGAAGGGGGCAATGAGCAGTTCTTC. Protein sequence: CASSEGGNEQFF.

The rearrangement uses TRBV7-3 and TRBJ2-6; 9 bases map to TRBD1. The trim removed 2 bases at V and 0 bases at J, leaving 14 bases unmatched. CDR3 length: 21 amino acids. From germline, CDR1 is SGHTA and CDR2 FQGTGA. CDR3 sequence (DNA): TGTGCCAGCAGCTTATTTTGGCGACCGGGACAGGGAATCTCTGGGGCCAACGTCCTGACTTTC. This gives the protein CASSLFWRPGQGISGANVLTF.

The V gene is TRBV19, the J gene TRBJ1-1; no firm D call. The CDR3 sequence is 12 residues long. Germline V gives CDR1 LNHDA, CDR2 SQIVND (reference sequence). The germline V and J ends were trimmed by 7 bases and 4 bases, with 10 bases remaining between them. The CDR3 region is CASTIGGTEAFF. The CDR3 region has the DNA TGTGCCAGTACAATCGGTGGCACTGAAGCTTTCTTT.

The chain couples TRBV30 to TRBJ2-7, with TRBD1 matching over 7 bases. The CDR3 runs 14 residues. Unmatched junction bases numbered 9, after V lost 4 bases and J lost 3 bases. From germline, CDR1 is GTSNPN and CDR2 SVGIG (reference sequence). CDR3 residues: CAWTPPGTVYEQYF. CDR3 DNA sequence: TGTGCCTGGACTCCCCCTGGGACAGTCTACGAGCAGTACTTC.

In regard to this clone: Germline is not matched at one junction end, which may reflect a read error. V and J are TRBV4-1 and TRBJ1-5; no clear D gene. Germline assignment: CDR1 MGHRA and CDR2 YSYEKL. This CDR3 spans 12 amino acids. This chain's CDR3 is CASSQGNQPQHF. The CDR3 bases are TGCGCCAGCAGTCAAGGAAATCAGCCCCAGCATTTT.

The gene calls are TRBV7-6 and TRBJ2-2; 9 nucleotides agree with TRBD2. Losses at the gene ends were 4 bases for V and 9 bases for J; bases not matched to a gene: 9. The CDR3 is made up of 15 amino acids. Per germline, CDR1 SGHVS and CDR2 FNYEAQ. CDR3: CASSYRGGGARELFF. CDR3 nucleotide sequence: TGTGCCAGCAGCTACCGGGGCGGGGGGGCCCGGGAGCTGTTTTTT.

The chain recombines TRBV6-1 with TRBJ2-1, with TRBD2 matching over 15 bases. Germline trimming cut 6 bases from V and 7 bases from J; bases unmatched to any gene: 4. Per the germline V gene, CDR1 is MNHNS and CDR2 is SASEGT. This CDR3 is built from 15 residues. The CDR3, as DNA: TGTGCCAGCAGACAAGGGACTAGCGGGAGGAATGAGCAGTTCTTC. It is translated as CASRQGTSGRNEQFF.

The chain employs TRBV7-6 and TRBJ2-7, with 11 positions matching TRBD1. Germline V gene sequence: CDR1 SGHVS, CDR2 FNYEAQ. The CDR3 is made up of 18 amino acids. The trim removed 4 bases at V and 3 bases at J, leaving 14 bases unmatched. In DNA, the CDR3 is TGTGCCAGCAGCTACCTATCGTCCCCCGGGACAGGGGGCTACGAGCAGTACTTC. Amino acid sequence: CASSYLSSPGTGGYEQYF.

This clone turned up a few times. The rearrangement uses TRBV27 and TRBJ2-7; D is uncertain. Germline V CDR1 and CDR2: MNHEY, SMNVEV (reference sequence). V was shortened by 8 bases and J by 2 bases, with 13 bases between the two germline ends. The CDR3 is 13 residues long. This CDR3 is CASSAGATYEQYF. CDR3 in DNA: TGTGCCAGCTCCGCAGGCGCAACCTACGAGCAGTACTTC.

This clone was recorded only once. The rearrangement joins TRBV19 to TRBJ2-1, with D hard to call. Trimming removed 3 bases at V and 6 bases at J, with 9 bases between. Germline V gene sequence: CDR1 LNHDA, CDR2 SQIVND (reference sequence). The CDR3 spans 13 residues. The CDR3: CASSITASNEQFF. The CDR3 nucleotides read TGTGCCAGTAGTATTACAGCGTCCAATGAGCAGTTCTTC.

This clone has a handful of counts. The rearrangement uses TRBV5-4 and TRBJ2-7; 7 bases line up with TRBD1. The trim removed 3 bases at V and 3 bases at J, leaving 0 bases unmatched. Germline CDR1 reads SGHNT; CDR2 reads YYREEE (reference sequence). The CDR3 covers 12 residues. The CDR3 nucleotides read TGTGCCAGCAGCTGGGACAGCTACGAGCAGTACTTC. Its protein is CASSWDSYEQYF.

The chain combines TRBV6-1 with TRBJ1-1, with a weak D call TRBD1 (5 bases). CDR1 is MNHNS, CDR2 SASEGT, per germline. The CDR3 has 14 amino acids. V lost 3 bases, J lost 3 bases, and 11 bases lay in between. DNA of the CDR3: TGTGCCAGCAGTGAGTGGTCGGGACACACTGAAGCTTTCTTT. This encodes CASSEWSGHTEAFF.

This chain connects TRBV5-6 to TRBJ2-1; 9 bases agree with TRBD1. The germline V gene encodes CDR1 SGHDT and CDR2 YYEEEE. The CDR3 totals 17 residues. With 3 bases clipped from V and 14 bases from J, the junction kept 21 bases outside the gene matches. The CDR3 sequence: CASSSLVGDRARSTEFF. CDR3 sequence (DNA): TGTGCCAGCAGCTCTCTGGTGGGGGACAGGGCAAGGAGTACGGAGTTCTTC.

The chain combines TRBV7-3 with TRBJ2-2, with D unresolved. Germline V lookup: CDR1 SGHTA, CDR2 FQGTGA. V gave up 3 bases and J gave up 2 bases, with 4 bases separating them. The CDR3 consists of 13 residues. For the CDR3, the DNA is TGTGCCAGCAGCTTTTTTAACACCGGGGAGCTGTTTTTT. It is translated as CASSFFNTGELFF.

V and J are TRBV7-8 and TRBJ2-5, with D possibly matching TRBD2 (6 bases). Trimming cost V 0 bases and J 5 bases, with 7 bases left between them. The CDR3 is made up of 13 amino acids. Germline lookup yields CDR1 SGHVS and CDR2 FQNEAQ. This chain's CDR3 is CASSLAGRETQYF. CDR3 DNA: TGTGCCAGCAGCTTAGCGGGGAGGGAGACCCAGTACTTC.

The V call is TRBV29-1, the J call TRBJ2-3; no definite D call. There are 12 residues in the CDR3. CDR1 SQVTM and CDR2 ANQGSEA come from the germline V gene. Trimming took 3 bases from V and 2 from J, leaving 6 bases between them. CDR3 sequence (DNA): TGCAGCGTTGAGAAGCTCACAGATACGCAGTATTTT. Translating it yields CSVEKLTDTQYF.